Detailed here is one TCR beta chain. Its antigen remains unidentified. One end of the junction does not line up with germline, which may come from a read error. The sample originates from a study of cytomegalovirus exposure and HLA in healthy donors. Overall study results and limits: Reports described diagnosis of cytomegalovirus status by the classifier as highly specific and sensitive.

Profiling relied on immunoSEQ multiplex PCR, and the TCRdb table lists in-frame clones only, not all of them. Found here are some 130,000 clones, approximately 84% of them singletons; the top ten hold about 27%. This CDR3 is 15 amino acids long. From germline, CDR1 is SGHTA and CDR2 FQGNSA. Sequenced material: PBMCs. This chain connects TRBV7-2 to TRBJ2-7, with TRBD1 as a possible D gene (6 bases). The sequence was collected from a man under 40 in good health and CMV-seropositive. CDR3: CASSLDRLGSYEQYF. The CDR3 DNA reads as TGTGCCAGCAGTTTAGACAGGTTGGGCTCCTACGAGCAGTACTTC.